This T cell receptor (beta chain) was identified during a study of blood T cell repertoires in COVID-19. Background on the study: Collection of acute and convalescent COVID-19 samples took place in the United States, Italy and Spain. PBMCs, B-cell-depleted T cells, or T cells provided the cDNA or gDNA that made up the material.

The CDR3 runs 14 residues. V lost 3 bases, J lost 5 bases, and 14 bases lay in between. Germline CDR1 and CDR2: LNHDA and SQIVND (reference sequence). Study processing details: Using reference gene primer amplification, nucleated cell counts were estimated. Generated by immunoSEQ multiplex PCR, the TCRdb table keeps only in-frame clones and is missing some. V and J calls and clone size are as listed in that table; D and trimming were resolved from the DNA. The sample shows more than 13,000 clones, over 80% of them seen only once. The sequence came from a man in his fifties with active COVID-19. The chain couples TRBV19 to TRBJ2-7; D perhaps matches TRBD2 (5 bases). The sample comprised peripheral blood. The CDR3 region has the DNA TGTGCCAGTAGTATCGATCCAAGCGGCGACGAGCAGTACTTC. Protein product: CASSIDPSGDEQYF.